Listed below are T cell receptor beta chains from one sample, sequenced in a study of blood T cells in healthy people across ages. Each CDR3 protein is one row after TCRdb ran MiXCR on the 5' RACE reads. This table has 700,000 or so distinct CDR3 sequences, approximately 21% appearing once. The sample comprised blood. These receptors came from a man aged 65 to 79 in good health. Both conserved end residues are part of each CDR3. D genes are given only for firm matches. Clone sizes are given selectively: once, few, many, or a class where the clone is expanded.

TRBV3-1	TRBJ2-5	13	-	-	TGTGCCAGCAGCCATTCCACAAAGGAGACCCAGTACTTC	CASSHSTKETQYF
TRBV29-1	TRBJ1-1	12	TRBD1	medium-sized	TGCAGCCTCGGACAGGGGGCGCGGGGAGCTTTCTTT	CSLGQGARGAFF
TRBV7-8	TRBJ2-7	14	TRBD1	-	TGTGCCAGCAGCTTAAGTGGGACAGGTGCCGAGCAGTACTTC	CASSLSGTGAEQYF
TRBV20-1	TRBJ1-2	13	-	-	TGCAGTGCCCCCCGTACACTCTCCTATGGCTACACCTTC	CSAPRTLSYGYTF
TRBV20-1	TRBJ2-3	14	-	few	TGCAGTGCTAGAGGACCGGGGGCGGTAGATACGCAGTATTTT	CSARGPGAVDTQYF
TRBV30	TRBJ2-1	15	TRBD1	few	TGTGCCTGGACGGTACAGGGGGGTTCCTACAATGAGCAGTTCTTC	CAWTVQGGSYNEQFF
TRBV5-1	TRBJ1-4	15	-	few	TGCGCCAGCAGGCCCCGGGAACAGATTGCGGAAAAACTGTTTTTT	CASRPREQIAEKLFF
TRBV7-3	TRBJ1-2	16	-	few	TGTGCCAGCAGCATCCAACCGGGCCGCACCAAGTATGGCTACACCTTC	CASSIQPGRTKYGYTF
TRBV5-1	TRBJ2-6	16	-	-	TGCGCCAGCAGCTTCGTCTTAAGACAGGGGGCCAACGTCCTGACTTTC	CASSFVLRQGANVLTF
TRBV12-3/TRBV12-4	TRBJ2-3	14	-	-	TGTGCCAGCAGTGCCTCGCGGGCATCTGGTACGCAGTATTTT	CASSASRASGTQYF
TRBV9	TRBJ1-1	14	-	-	TGTGCCAGCGGCGGTAGGGGGGGGAGAGAAGAAGCTTTCTTT	CASGGRGGREEAFF
TRBV12-3/TRBV12-4	TRBJ1-1	13	-	many	TGTGCCAGCAGTTCGGACAGGAACACTGAAGCTTTCTTT	CASSSDRNTEAFF
TRBV5-1	TRBJ1-6	13	TRBD1	few	TGCGCCAGCAGCTTAGGACAGGGAAGTCCCCTCCACTTT	CASSLGQGSPLHF
TRBV19	TRBJ1-6	16	-	-	TGTGCCAGTAGCCTACCCGGATCCTACGATAATTCACCCCTCCACTTT	CASSLPGSYDNSPLHF
TRBV29-1	TRBJ2-5	17	-	-	TGCAGCGTTGCCTCAGAAACCAACCCTGCGTACCAAGAGACCCAGTACTTC	CSVASETNPAYQETQYF
TRBV20-1	TRBJ2-3	14	-	-	TGCAGTGCTAGAGTCGACGGGAAAACAGATACGCAGTATTTT	CSARVDGKTDTQYF
TRBV29-1	TRBJ2-1	12	-	-	TGCAGCGTGGGAACGGGATTAGGTGAGCAGTTCTTC	CSVGTGLGEQFF
TRBV10-3	TRBJ2-3	15	TRBD2	-	TGTGCCATCGGCCAGACTAGCGGCGGCACAGATACGCAGTATTTT	CAIGQTSGGTDTQYF
TRBV5-1	TRBJ1-5	17	TRBD1	-	TGCGCCAGCAGCTTGGGACAACAGGGGGCGGATAGTCAGCCCCAGCATTTT	CASSLGQQGADSQPQHF
TRBV5-1	TRBJ2-5	14	TRBD1	few	TGCGCCAGCAGCTCAACAGGGGCGCAAGAGACCCAGTACTTC	CASSSTGAQETQYF
TRBV9	TRBJ1-3	18	-	few	TGTGCCAGCAGCGTTTCCACGACACCTACTTACTCTGGAAACACCATATATTTT	CASSVSTTPTYSGNTIYF
TRBV7-9	TRBJ1-4	14	-	-	TGTGCCAGCAGCCGATGGGAGTTTAATGAAAAACTGTTTTTT	CASSRWEFNEKLFF
TRBV7-9	TRBJ2-5	16	TRBD1	-	TGTGCCAGCAGCTTATTGCGGACAGGGATCGCAGAGACCCAGTACTTC	CASSLLRTGIAETQYF